This T cell receptor beta chain was identified in a study of blood T cell repertoires in COVID-19 (dated by TCRdb to the early 2020s). Some background on the complete study: Samples from collaborators originated in the United States, Italy and Spain and spanned both the acute and convalescent phases of COVID-19. Where available, HLA class I and class II types were obtained from metadata supplied by the sample provider rather than from assay-based typing. The material from the prospective study consisted of cDNA or gDNA derived from T cells, B-cell-depleted T cells, or PBMCs. The repertoires were released in a freely available public database intended as a resource for research on the immune response to SARS-CoV-2. The sample metadata nearly always contained a de-identified subject ID, COVID-19 status, age in years and sex. The dataset comprised deeply sampled blood TCRbeta repertoires from subjects exposed to, actively infected with, or recovered from COVID-19. Samples were obtained from the ongoing ImmuneRACE study (first 160 participants) and from over 1,000 subjects provided by 6 global collaborators. Study-wide conclusions, independent of this receptor: The quantity of clinical and demographic metadata differed by source and by participant and was supplied without curation.

Notes on this clone: Its antigen specificity is not known. Qualities for individual bases were not recorded, and no much larger clone is one base off.

Here V drops 8 bases and J drops 6 bases, and the junction holds 11 bases not matched to any gene. The CDR3 measures 14 amino acids from cysteine to phenylalanine. Left in the record is the CDR3 DNA by itself, 42 bases read in frame from the first base. CDR1 and CDR2 were assigned from the germline V gene as SQVTM and ANQGSEA. Participants in the prospective study were aged 18 to 89 years, lived in about two dozen United States geographic areas, and enrolled through a virtual design. To assign participants to cohorts, the prospective study relied on clinical history that participants themselves reported in a screening survey and a study questionnaire. For ImmuneRACE Cohort 3, a participant was defined as recovered based on two consecutive negative NP/OP PCR tests, clearance by a healthcare professional, or resolution of symptoms. In the prospective study, mobile phlebotomists collected whole blood, serum and a nasopharyngeal or oropharyngeal swab from each participant. Additional blood draws and questionnaires over an approximately 2-month period could optionally be provided by prospective study participants. Before DNA extraction, prospective study blood samples were shipped either frozen or at room temperature.

The immunoSEQ Assay, a bias-controlled multiplex PCR, was used to amplify TCRbeta CDR3 regions from genomic DNA. The original pipeline was this. The number of nucleated cells in each sample was estimated from the amplification of reference gene primers within the assay. To quantify the absolute abundance of each unique TCRbeta CDR3 rearrangement, sequence reads were collapsed and filtered. For each sample, productive Simpson clonality was calculated as the square root of Simpson's diversity index across productive rearrangements. TCRdb mirrors the immuneACCESS table, restricted to in-frame sequences. Some clones are absent from its copies; in checked studies, under half trace to an unresolved V gene, and the reason for the others is unknown. V, J and clone size derive from that table, while D and trimming were established from the DNA sequence. Recorded for this sample are around 330,000 clones; over 85% of them occurred a single time. The ten largest account for roughly 2.6% of the sample.

The source of this sequence is a man aged 55 to 70 who had recovered from COVID-19. This receptor chain uses TRBV29-1 and TRBJ2-1, and 9 junctional nucleotides match TRBD1. Sequences were obtained from PBMCs or T cells enriched from blood (not recorded which). The CDR3 sequence is CSLTGTGFVNEQFF. The sequenced DNA is TGCAGCTTGACCGGGACAGGGTTTGTCAATGAGCAGTTCTTC.